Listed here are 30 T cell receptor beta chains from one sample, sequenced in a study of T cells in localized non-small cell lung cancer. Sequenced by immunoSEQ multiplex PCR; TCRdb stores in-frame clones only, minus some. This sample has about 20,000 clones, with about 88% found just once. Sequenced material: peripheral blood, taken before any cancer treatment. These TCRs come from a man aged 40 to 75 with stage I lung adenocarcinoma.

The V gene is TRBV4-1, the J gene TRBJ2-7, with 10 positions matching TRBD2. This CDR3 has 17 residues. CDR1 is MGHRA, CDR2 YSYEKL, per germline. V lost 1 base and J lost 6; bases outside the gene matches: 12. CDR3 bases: TGCGCCAGCAGCCAAGTCCTGGGGAGCGGGGGGGCCTCCGAGCAGTACTTC. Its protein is CASSQVLGSGGASEQYF.

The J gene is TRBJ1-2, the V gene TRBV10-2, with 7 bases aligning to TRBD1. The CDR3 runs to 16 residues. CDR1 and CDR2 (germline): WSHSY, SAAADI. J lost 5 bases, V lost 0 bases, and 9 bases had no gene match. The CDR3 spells CASSESRGPPTYGYTF. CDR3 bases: TGCGCCAGCAGTGAGTCGAGGGGGCCCCCTACGTATGGCTACACCTTC.

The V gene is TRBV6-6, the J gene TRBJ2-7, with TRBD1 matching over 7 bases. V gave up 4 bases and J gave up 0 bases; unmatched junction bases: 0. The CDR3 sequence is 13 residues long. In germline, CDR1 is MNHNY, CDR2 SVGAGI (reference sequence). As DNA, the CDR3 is TGTGCCAGCAGTTGGGACAGCTCCTACGAGCAGTACTTC. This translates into CASSWDSSYEQYF.

The CDR3 DNA reads as TGTGCCACCAGCAGAGATCCGGGGACAGGTGGCTACACCTTC. It yields the protein CATSRDPGTGGYTF. The chain is built from TRBV15 and TRBJ1-2; 8 bases are a match to TRBD1. The CDR3 extends over 14 amino acids. CDR1 and CDR2 (germline): LNHNV, YYDKDF (reference sequence). With 0 bases clipped from V and 7 bases from J, the junction kept 4 bases outside the gene matches.

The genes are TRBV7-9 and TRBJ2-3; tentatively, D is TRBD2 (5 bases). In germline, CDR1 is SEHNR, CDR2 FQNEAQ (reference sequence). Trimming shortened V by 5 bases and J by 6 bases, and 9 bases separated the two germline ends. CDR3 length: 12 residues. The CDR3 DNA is TGTGCCAGCAGCCGACCGGGGGATACGCAGTATTTT. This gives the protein CASSRPGDTQYF.

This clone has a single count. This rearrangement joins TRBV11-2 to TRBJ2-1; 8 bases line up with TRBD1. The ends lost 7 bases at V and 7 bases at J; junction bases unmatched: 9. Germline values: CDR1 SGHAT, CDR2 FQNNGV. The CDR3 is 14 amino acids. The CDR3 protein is CASTKAGGFNEQFF. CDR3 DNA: TGTGCCAGCACCAAGGCAGGGGGCTTTAATGAGCAGTTCTTC. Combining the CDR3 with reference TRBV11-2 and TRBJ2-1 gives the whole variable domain EAGVAQSPRYKIIEKRQSVAFWCNPISGHATLYWYQQILGQGPKLLIQFQNNGVVDDSQLPKDRFSAERLKGVDSTLKIQPAKLEDSAVYLCASTKAGGFNEQFFGPGTRLTVL.

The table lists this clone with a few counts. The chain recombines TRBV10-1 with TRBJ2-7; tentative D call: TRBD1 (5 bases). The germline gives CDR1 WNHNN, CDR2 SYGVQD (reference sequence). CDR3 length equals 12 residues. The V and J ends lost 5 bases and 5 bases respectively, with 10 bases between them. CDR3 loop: CASSPGNHEQYF. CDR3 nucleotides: TGCGCCAGCAGTCCAGGGAATCACGAGCAGTACTTC.

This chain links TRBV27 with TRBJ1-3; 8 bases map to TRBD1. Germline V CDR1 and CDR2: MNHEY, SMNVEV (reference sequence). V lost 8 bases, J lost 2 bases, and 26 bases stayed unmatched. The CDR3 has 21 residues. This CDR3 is CASAGRASTPDRVTAGNTIYF. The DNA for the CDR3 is TGTGCCAGCGCCGGGCGCGCCTCTACGCCGGACAGGGTTACGGCTGGAAACACCATATATTTT.

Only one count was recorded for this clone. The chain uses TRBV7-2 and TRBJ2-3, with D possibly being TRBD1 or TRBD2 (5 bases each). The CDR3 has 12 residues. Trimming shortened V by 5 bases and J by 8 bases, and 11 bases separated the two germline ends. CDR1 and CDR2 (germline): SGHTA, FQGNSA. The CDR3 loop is CASSTRGVTQYF. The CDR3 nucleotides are TGTGCCAGCAGCACCCGAGGGGTTACGCAGTATTTT.

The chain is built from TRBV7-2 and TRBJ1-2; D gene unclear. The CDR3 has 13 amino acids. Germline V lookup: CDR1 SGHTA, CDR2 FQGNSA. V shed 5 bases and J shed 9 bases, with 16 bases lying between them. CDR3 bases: TGTGCCAGCAGCCCGGGCCGGGGAACGCGCTACACCTTC. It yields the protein CASSPGRGTRYTF.

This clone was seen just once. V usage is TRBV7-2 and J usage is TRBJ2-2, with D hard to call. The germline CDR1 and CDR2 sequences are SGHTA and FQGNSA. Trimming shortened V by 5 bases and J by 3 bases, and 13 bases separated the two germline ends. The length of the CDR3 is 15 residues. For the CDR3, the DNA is TGTGCCAGCAGCCAAGACCTCGGGCACACCGGGGAGCTGTTTTTT. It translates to CASSQDLGHTGELFF. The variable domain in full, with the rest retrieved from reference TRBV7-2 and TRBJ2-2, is GAGVSQSPSNKVTEKGKDVELRCDPISGHTALYWYRQSLGQGLEFLIYFQGNSAPDKSGLPSDRFSAERTGGSVSTLTIQRTQQEDSAVYLCASSQDLGHTGELFFGEGSRLTVL.

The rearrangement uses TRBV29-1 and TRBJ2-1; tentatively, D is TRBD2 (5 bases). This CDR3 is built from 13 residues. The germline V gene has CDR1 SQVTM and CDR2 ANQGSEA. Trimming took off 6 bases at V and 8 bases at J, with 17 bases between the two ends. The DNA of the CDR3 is TGCAGCGTCCAAGGCCTAGCAGGCGATGAGCAGTTCTTC. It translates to CSVQGLAGDEQFF.

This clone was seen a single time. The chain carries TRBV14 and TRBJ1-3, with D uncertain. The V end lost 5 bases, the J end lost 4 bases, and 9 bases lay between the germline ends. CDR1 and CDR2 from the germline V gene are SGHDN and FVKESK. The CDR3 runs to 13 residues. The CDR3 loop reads CASSLRVGNTIYF. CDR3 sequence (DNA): TGTGCCAGCAGCTTACGAGTCGGAAACACCATATATTTT. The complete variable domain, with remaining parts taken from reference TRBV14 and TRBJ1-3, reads EAGVTQFPSHSVIEKGQTVTLRCDPISGHDNLYWYRRVMGKEIKFLLHFVKESKQDESGMPNNRFLAERTGGTYSTLKVQPAELEDSGVYFCASSLRVGNTIYFGEGSWLTVV.

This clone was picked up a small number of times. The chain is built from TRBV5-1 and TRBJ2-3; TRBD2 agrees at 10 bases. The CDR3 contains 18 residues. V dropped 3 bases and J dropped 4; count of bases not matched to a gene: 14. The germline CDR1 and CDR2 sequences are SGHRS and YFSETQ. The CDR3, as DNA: TGCGCCAGCAGCTACGGTGGGCTAGCGGGAGATAAATCAGATACGCAGTATTTT. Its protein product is CASSYGGLAGDKSDTQYF.

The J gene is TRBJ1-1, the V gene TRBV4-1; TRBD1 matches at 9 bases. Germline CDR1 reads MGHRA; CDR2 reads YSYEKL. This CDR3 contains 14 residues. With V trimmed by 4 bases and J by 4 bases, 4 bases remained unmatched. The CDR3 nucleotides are TGCGCCAGCAGCCCGGGACAGGGTGGCACTGAAGCTTTCTTT. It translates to CASSPGQGGTEAFF.

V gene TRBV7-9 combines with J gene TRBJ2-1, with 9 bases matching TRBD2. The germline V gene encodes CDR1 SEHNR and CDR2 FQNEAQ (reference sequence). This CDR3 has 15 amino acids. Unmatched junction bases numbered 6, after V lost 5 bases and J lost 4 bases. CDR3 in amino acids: CASSPRLAGYNEQFF. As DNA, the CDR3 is TGTGCCAGCAGCCCCCGCCTAGCGGGGTACAATGAGCAGTTCTTC. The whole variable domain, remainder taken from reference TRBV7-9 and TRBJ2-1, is DTGVSQNPRHKITKRGQNVTFRCDPISEHNRLYWYRQTLGQGPEFLTYFQNEAQLEKSRLLSDRFSAERPKGSFSTLEIQRTEQGDSAMYLCASSPRLAGYNEQFFGPGTRLTVL.

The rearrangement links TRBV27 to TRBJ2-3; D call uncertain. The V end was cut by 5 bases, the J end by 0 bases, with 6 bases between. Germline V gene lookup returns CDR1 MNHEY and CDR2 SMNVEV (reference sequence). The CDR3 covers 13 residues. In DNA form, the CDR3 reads TGTGCCAGCAGTATCAAGAGCACAGATACGCAGTATTTT. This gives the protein CASSIKSTDTQYF.

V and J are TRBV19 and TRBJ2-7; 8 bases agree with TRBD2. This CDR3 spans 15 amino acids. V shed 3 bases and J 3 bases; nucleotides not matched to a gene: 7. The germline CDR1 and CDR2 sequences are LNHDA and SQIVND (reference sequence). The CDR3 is CASSMLLGLGYEQYF. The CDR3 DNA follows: TGTGCCAGTAGTATGCTTTTGGGACTAGGCTACGAGCAGTACTTC.

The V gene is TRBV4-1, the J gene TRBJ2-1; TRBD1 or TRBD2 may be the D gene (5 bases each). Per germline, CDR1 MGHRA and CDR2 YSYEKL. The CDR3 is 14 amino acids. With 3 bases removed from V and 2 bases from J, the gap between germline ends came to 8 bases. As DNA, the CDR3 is TGCGCCAGCAGCCAGGGGGTAGCCTACAATGAGCAGTTCTTC. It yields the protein CASSQGVAYNEQFF.

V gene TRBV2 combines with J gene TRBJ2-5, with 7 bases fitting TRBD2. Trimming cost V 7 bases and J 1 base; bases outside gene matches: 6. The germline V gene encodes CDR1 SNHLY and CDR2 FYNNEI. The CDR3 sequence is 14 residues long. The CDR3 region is CASIRGLVQETQYF. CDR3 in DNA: TGTGCCAGCATTAGAGGACTAGTCCAAGAGACCCAGTACTTC. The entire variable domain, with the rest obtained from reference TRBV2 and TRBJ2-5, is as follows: EPEVTQTPSHQVTQMGQEVILRCVPISNHLYFYWYRQILGQKVEFLVSFYNNEISEKSEIFDDQFSVERPDGSNFTLKIRSTKLEDSAMYFCASIRGLVQETQYFGPGTRLLVL.

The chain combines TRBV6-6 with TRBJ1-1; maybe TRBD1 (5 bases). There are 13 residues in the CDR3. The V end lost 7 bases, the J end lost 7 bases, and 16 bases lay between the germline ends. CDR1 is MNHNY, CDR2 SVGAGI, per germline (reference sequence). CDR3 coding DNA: TGTGCCAGCACCATTGGGTACGGGGGTGAAGCTTTCTTT. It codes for CASTIGYGGEAFF.

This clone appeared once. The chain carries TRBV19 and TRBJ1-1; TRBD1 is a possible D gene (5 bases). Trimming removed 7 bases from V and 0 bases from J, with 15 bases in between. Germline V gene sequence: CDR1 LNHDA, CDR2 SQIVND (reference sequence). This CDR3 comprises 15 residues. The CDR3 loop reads CASNRGGSLNTEAFF. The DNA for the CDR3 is TGTGCCAGTAACCGGGGCGGGTCCCTGAACACTGAAGCTTTCTTT. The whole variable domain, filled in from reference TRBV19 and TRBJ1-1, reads DGGITQSPKYLFRKEGQNVTLSCEQNLNHDAMYWYRQDPGQGLRLIYYSQIVNDFQKGDIAEGYSVSREKKESFPLTVTSAQKNPTAFYLCASNRGGSLNTEAFFGQGTRLTVV.

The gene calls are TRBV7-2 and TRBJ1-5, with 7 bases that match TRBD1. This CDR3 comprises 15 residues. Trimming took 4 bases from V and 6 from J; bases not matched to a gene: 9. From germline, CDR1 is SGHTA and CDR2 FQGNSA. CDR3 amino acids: CASSSKGQFRQPQHF. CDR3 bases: TGTGCCAGCAGCTCAAAGGGACAGTTTCGTCAGCCCCAGCATTTT.

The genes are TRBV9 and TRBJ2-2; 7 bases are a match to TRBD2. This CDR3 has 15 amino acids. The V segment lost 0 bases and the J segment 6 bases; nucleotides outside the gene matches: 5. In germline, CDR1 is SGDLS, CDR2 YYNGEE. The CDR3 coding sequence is TGTGCCAGCAGCGTAGTCCGGGCGGGGGCCGGGGAGCTGTTTTTT. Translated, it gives CASSVVRAGAGELFF.

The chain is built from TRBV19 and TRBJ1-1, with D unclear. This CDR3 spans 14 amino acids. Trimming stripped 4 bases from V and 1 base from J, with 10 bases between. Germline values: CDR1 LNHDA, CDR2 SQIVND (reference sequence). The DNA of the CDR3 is TGTGCCAGTAGTACGAACACCGGGAACACTGAAGCTTTCTTT. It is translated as CASSTNTGNTEAFF.

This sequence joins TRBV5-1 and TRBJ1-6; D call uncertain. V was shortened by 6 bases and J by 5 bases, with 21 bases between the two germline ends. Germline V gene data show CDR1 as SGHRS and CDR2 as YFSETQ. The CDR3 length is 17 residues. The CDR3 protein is CASTRTPADGNNSPLHF. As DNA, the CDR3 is TGCGCCAGCACCCGCACCCCGGCGGACGGAAATAATTCACCCCTCCACTTT.

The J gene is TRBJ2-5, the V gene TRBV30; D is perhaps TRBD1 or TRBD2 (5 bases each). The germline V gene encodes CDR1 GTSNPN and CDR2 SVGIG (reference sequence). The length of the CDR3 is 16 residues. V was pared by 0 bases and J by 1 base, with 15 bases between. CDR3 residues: CAWSVRDGFFQETQYF. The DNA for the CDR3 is TGTGCCTGGAGTGTCAGGGACGGCTTCTTCCAAGAGACCCAGTACTTC.

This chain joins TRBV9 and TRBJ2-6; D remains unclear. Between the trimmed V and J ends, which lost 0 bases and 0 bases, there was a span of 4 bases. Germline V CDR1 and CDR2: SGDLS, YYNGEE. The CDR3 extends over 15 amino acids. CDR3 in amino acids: CASSVEGSGANVLTF. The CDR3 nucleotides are TGTGCCAGCAGCGTAGAAGGCTCTGGGGCCAACGTCCTGACTTTC.

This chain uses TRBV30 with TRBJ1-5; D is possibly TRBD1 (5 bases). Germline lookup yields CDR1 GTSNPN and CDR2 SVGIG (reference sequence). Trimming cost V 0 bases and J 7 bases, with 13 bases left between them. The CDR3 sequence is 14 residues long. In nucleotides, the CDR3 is TGTGCCTGGAGTGTCGTGGGACTCGGGCAGCCCCAGCATTTT. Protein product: CAWSVVGLGQPQHF.

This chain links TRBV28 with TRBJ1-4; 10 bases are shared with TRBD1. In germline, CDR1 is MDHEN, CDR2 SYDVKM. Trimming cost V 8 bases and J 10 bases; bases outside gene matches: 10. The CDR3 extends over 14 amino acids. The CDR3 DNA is TGTGCCAGCCTCGAGGACAGGGGGATTGGAAAACTGTTTTTT. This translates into CASLEDRGIGKLFF.